These T cell receptor beta chains were read from a single sample in a study of beta chain features in type 1 diabetes. The table came from immunoSEQ multiplex PCR; TCRdb's copy has only in-frame clones and leaves some out. The sample lists 680,000 or so clones; 13% were seen once. Material for sequencing was naive CD4+ T cells from blood. The receptors here all came from a man aged 18 to 30 with type 1 diabetes. The conserved cysteine and the conserved F or W are not part of the CDR3 here.

v_call | cdr3_aa
TRBV10-3 | AINPDPNNEQF
TRBV10-3 | AISEWDSQGYT
TRBV30 | AWSVRQGSSGNTIY
TRBV18 | ASSPRRETQY
TRBV5-6 | ASSYKGQRNTEAF
TRBV7-2 | ASSLQGATDTQY
TRBV2 | ASSEWTGNQPQH
TRBV29-1 | SVDEGANQETQY
TRBV7-2 | ASSLRTRGDTEAF
TRBV6-6 | ASSTLGAPLH
TRBV6-1 | ASREGWGTQPQH
TRBV5-6 | ASSSDVDYEQY
TRBV30 | AWVRQGVYGYT
TRBV9 | ASSPGPTSYEQY